These T cell receptor beta chains were read from a single sample in a study of T-cell reconstitution after alpha-beta-depleted transplantation in children. TCRdb used MiXCR to reprocess the PCR reads, holding one entry per CDR3 protein. Altogether 380,000 or so distinct CDR3 sequences are present, about an eighth being singletons, with the ten largest covering around 4.5%. The sample consisted of PBMCs, taken from the stem cell graft. Receptor source: a human donor who donated a stem cell graft to a child with Fanconi anemia. Each CDR3 is given with its conserved first and last residue. Each record gives: clone size, J gene, V gene, D gene, CDR3 DNA, CDR3 protein. A D gene is named only where the DNA matches it firmly. The size entry is marked missing in some rows and otherwise reads once, few, many or a size class.

few	TRBJ2-5	TRBV5-1	.	TGCGCCAGCAGCTTGAAATCCAGGGAAGAGACCCAGTACTTC	CASSLKSREETQYF
many	TRBJ2-3	TRBV4-2	TRBD2	TGTGCCAGCAGCCAAGCAGCGGGGGTGGCAGATACGCAGTATTTT	CASSQAAGVADTQYF
many	TRBJ1-3	TRBV5-6	TRBD1	TGTGCCAGCAGCTCGACAGGGGGCGAGAGCTGGAACACCATATATTTT	CASSSTGGESWNTIYF
many	TRBJ1-5	TRBV4-1	TRBD1	TGCGCCAGCAGCCAGACAGGGCCGAGCAATCAGCCCCAGCATTTT	CASSQTGPSNQPQHF
many	TRBJ2-5	TRBV29-1	TRBD1	TGCAGCGCCAGACAGGGAGCGGAGACCCAGTACTTC	CSARQGAETQYF
many	TRBJ2-1	TRBV10-3	TRBD1	TGTGCCATCAGTTTGGACAGGGCCAATGAGCAGTTCTTC	CAISLDRANEQFF
many	TRBJ2-4	TRBV5-6	.	TGTGCCAGCAGCTTCGGGGGTATCCGAAACATTCAGTACTTC	CASSFGGIRNIQYF
.	TRBJ2-5	TRBV20-1	TRBD2	TGCAGTGCTTCCACACCCTTAGCGGGGGGGGAAGAGACCCAGTACTTC	CSASTPLAGGEETQYF
.	TRBJ1-6	TRBV7-9	.	TGTGCCAGCAGCTTATCAACCCTTAATTCACCCCTCCACTTT	CASSLSTLNSPLHF
many	TRBJ1-2	TRBV18	.	TGTGCCAGCTCACGAGGGGAAAACTATGGCTACACCTTC	CASSRGENYGYTF
.	TRBJ1-4	TRBV7-9	.	TGTGCCAGCAGCCCAACCCGGGGGGAACTGTTTTTT	CASSPTRGELFF
.	TRBJ1-2	TRBV6-5	.	TGTGCCAGCACCGACAGCTATGGCTACACCTTC	CASTDSYGYTF
.	TRBJ2-6	TRBV5-5	.	TGTGCCAGCAGCTTGGTCTACGGGGGACGGGCCGGGGCCAACGTCCTGACTTTC	CASSLVYGGRAGANVLTF
few	TRBJ1-1	TRBV2	.	TGTGCCAGCAGTGAAGGGTACAGCACATTCGCTGAAGCTTTCTTT	CASSEGYSTFAEAFF
many	TRBJ2-1	TRBV9	.	TGTGCCAGCAGCGTAGAGGTCATGGTGAGTGAGCAGTTCTTC	CASSVEVMVSEQFF
.	TRBJ2-2	TRBV6-5	.	TGTGCCAGCAGTTACGGAGAAAACACCGGGGAGCTGTTTTTT	CASSYGENTGELFF
few	TRBJ1-5	TRBV14	.	TGTGCCAGCAGCCAAGGGGAGTACCAGCCCCAGCATTTT	CASSQGEYQPQHF
.	TRBJ1-1	TRBV19	.	TGTGCCAGTAGTATGAAGTCGGGGGGCACTGAAGCTTTCTTT	CASSMKSGGTEAFF
few	TRBJ2-5	TRBV7-2	.	TGTGCCAGCAGCTTAGAATCAGGCGGAGCGGGTGAGACCCAGTACTTC	CASSLESGGAGETQYF
few	TRBJ1-6	TRBV14	.	TGTGCCAGCAGCCAAGCGGACAGTAATAATTCACCCCTCCACTTT	CASSQADSNNSPLHF
few	TRBJ1-2	TRBV5-1	.	TGCGCCAGCAGCCCAGGGGCGGTGAACTATGGCTACACCTTC	CASSPGAVNYGYTF
many	TRBJ2-7	TRBV5-1	TRBD2	TGCGCCAGCAGCTTGGTTGGAAGCGGGGTTTACGAGCAGTACTTC	CASSLVGSGVYEQYF
few	TRBJ2-7	TRBV27	.	TGTGCCAGCAGTTTAAGTCTCAGCGCGGACGAGCAGTACTTC	CASSLSLSADEQYF
.	TRBJ1-1	TRBV20-1	TRBD1	TGCAGTGCTAGAATTCCAGGGGGCACTGAAGCTTTCTTT	CSARIPGGTEAFF
.	TRBJ1-2	TRBV20-1	.	TGCAGTGCTAGAGATCCCTCGGCTCAGGCTAGGAGCTACACCTTC	CSARDPSAQARSYTF
.	TRBJ2-3	TRBV20-1	.	TGCAGTGCTAGAGATTTGAAAAGTATCACAGATACGCAGTATTTT	CSARDLKSITDTQYF
.	TRBJ2-7	TRBV27	TRBD2	TGTGCCAGCAGCCCATACGGGGGGGGTTACCTTCACGAGCAGTACTTC	CASSPYGGGYLHEQYF
few	TRBJ2-5	TRBV4-3	.	TGCGCCAGCAGCCCCCAATGGAGGGTAGGCGAGACCCAGTACTTC	CASSPQWRVGETQYF
few	TRBJ1-1	TRBV12-3/TRBV12-4	.	TGTGCCAGCAGGTGGGACATAAACACTGAAGCTTTCTTT	CASRWDINTEAFF
few	TRBJ2-7	TRBV4-3	.	TGCGCCAGCAGCCCAGGGACGGAGACCTACGAGCAGTACTTC	CASSPGTETYEQYF
.	TRBJ2-7	TRBV27	.	TGTGCCAGCAGTGCCGACCCCGGACAGCTCTACGAGCAGTACTTC	CASSADPGQLYEQYF
.	TRBJ2-2	TRBV7-3	.	TGTGCCAGCAGCTCCGAATCGGCGGGCGGGGAGCTGTTTTTT	CASSSESAGGELFF
.	TRBJ1-2	TRBV12-3/TRBV12-4	TRBD1	TGTGCCAGTCAGGGGGCAAGGAACTATGGCTACACCTTC	CASQGARNYGYTF
.	TRBJ2-5	TRBV9	TRBD2	TGTGCCAGCAGCGTTCTCGGCCGGGGGGAAGAGACCCAGTACTTC	CASSVLGRGEETQYF
many	TRBJ2-1	TRBV12-3/TRBV12-4	.	TGTGCCAGCAGTCCCGGGGGACGTTACAATGAGCAGTTCTTC	CASSPGGRYNEQFF
few	TRBJ1-5	TRBV25-1	.	TGTGCCAGCAGTGACTGGACAAGCAATCAGCCCCAGCATTTT	CASSDWTSNQPQHF
many	TRBJ2-3	TRBV20-1	.	TGCAGTGCTAGGGACTCTGCAGATACGCAGTATTTT	CSARDSADTQYF
few	TRBJ2-1	TRBV11-2	.	TGTGCCAGCAGCTTCGGAAGAGGGAATGAGCAGTTCTTC	CASSFGRGNEQFF
.	TRBJ1-1	TRBV27	TRBD1	TGTGCCAGCAGTTTCTTAGGGACAGGGGACACTGAAGCTTTCTTT	CASSFLGTGDTEAFF
few	TRBJ1-2	TRBV6-5	.	TGTGCCAGCAGTTATTCCAACAGTCTCTATGGCTACACCTTC	CASSYSNSLYGYTF
few	TRBJ2-1	TRBV27	.	TGTGCCAGCAGTTTCCGGACGAGGGGGGTTGAGCAGTTCTTC	CASSFRTRGVEQFF
many	TRBJ2-7	TRBV2	.	TGTGCCAGCAGTGGAACGACTGTCCACGAGCAGTACTTC	CASSGTTVHEQYF
few	TRBJ2-2	TRBV9	TRBD2	TGTGCCAGCAGCGAAGCTAGCGGGACCACCGGGGAGCTGTTTTTT	CASSEASGTTGELFF
few	TRBJ1-1	TRBV9	.	TGTGCCAGCAGCCCTCGATTAGTGGGCACTGAAGCTTTCTTT	CASSPRLVGTEAFF
few	TRBJ2-4	TRBV5-1	.	TGCGCCAGCAGCCCCATGCCAGGGTCGGACATTCAGTACTTC	CASSPMPGSDIQYF
.	TRBJ1-2	TRBV5-1	.	TGCGCCAGCAGCCCCACAGGGAATCTCTATGGCTACACCTTC	CASSPTGNLYGYTF
few	TRBJ2-3	TRBV5-1	.	TGCGCCAGCAGCCCCTTCAGGGAGACGACAGATACGCAGTATTTT	CASSPFRETTDTQYF
many	TRBJ1-6	TRBV12-3/TRBV12-4	.	TGTGCCAGCAGGTACCAGGCGGATTATAATTCACCCCTCCACTTT	CASRYQADYNSPLHF
few	TRBJ1-2	TRBV5-1	TRBD1	TGCGCCAGCAGCTTGGCCGTAGACAGGGGGCGCGAAAACTATGGCTACACCTTC	CASSLAVDRGRENYGYTF
few	TRBJ2-7	TRBV5-1	TRBD1	TGCGCCAGCAGCTTAATCGGGACAGGGGATTCCGAGCAGTACTTC	CASSLIGTGDSEQYF
few	TRBJ2-3	TRBV4-3	.	TGCGCCAGCAGCTCTCGACAGGATTTTTATACAGATACGCAGTATTTT	CASSSRQDFYTDTQYF